This T cell receptor (beta chain) was identified in a study of blood T cells in healthy people across ages. Regarding the study as a whole: Changes seen in expanded clonotypes were possibly confounded by donor CMV status left unknown.

Comments on this clonotype: Its specificity is not known.

The CDR3 runs to 14 residues. The V end lost 5 bases, the J end lost 7 bases, and 18 bases lay between the germline ends. Germline V gives CDR1 DFQATT, CDR2 SNEGSKA (reference sequence). A second roughly 7 to 11 cycle PCR used barcoded and J-beta primers. Each cDNA was tagged by a template-switch adaptor containing 12 random nucleotides. TCRdb re-called the 5' RACE reads with MiXCR, one entry per CDR3 protein. The sample includes 1 million or so distinct CDR3 sequences, over 35% of them seen just once. The individuals who served as donors were healthy Caucasians living in Russia, aged roughly 6 to 90. Each sample provided at least 6 micrograms of extracted total RNA.

The clonotype was recovered from a woman aged 55-70 years in good health. The sample taken for sequencing was blood. The genes are TRBV20-1 and TRBJ2-1; the D is unclear. This CDR3 reads CSAPRPLVYNEQFF. The CDR3 DNA reads as TGCAGTGCTCCTCGACCGCTCGTATATAATGAGCAGTTCTTC.